One T cell receptor beta chain is described in this entry. Its antigen specificity is not known. No clone much larger than this one lies a single base away; base qualities are absent. Total RNA was extracted from the cultured T cells with TRIzol reagent. 5' rapid amplification of cDNA ends (5'RACE) was the method used to amplify TCRbeta libraries from the RNA. Library concentration and integrity were checked with Qubit, an Agilent instrument, and quantitative PCR before sequencing. Sequencing of qualified libraries was performed on Illumina HiSeq or MiSeq by a commercial service provider. Concerning the study's data processing: TCR sequences in each sample were identified with MiXCR version 1.8.2. For a clone to be considered qualified, a CDR3 longer than four amino acids, an in-frame nucleotide length, and the absence of a stop codon were required. A read containing the complete CDR3 structure was counted as an effective read. Expanded clones were validated by RT-PCR with 24 Vbeta primers, GeneScan spectratyping, and Sanger sequencing. TCRdb cleaned the public reads at Q25 with fastp, built clones with MiXCR and kept in-frame beta chains. Rows matching on CDR3 protein sequence are summarized as one entry with the most common DNA and genes. TCRdb, rather than the study authors, made the V and J calls. The sample table shows more than 12,000 distinct CDR3 sequences, and 39% are seen once. The ten largest clones take up about 10% of the sample.

V is cut back by 0 bases and J by 2 bases, with 13 bases in the junction unmatched. From cysteine to phenylalanine, the CDR3 is 19 amino acids long. Only CDR3 DNA remains: 57 bases, in frame from the first base. Per the germline V gene, MNHEY is the CDR1 and SVGAGI is the CDR2. This sample is part of a study of T cell repertoires and leukemia-associated antigens (dated by TCRdb to the late 2010s). Study-level background: About 5.1 to 7 million read pairs and roughly 3.3 to 5.0 million effective reads were obtained per sample, with 16 million or so effective reads obtained overall. Using in vitro peptide stimulation of healthy T cells, the study set out to figure out what antigen is recognized by a TCR Vbeta21 clone that had previously been found in CML patients. Study-level results and caveats: The four groups showed no significant differences in numbers of Vbeta genes (about 60), Jbeta genes (14), VDJ rearrangements, or unique CDR3s. The antigen specificity and function of the expanded clones were not directly tested and needed further investigation.

CD3+ T cells were initially rested overnight at about 2.5 million cells/mL in RPMI 1640 lacking fetal bovine serum. Following the manufacturer's instructions, MACS immunomagnetic beads were used to pull CD3+ T cells out of the PBMCs. The sequence joins TRBV6-5 to TRBJ2-7; TRBD2 fits 10 bases in the junction. The clonotype comes from a female donor in good health. The sample taken for sequencing was CD3+ T cells sorted from blood and cultured. The CDR3 in this case is CASSYSGSGRFSYPYEQYF. The nucleotides read TGTGCCAGCAGTTACTCAGGTAGCGGGAGGTTTAGTTACCCCTACGAGCAGTACTTC.